This T cell receptor (beta chain) was recorded in a study of post-analysis software for immune sequencing data (dated by TCRdb to the mid-2010s). Study-level background: Recorded disease courses included relapsing-remitting, secondary progressive and progressive-relapsing multiple sclerosis, with some patients lacking subtype annotation. The patient repertoires were compared against about 10 previously published healthy control repertoires obtained from donors aged roughly 6 to 25 years. A subset of samples was prepared in parallel using single-end sample barcoding, then pooled and co-amplified after Illumina adapter ligation. General findings and caveats noted by the study authors: Direct clustering with F measure revealed strong co-clustering of samples prepared in the same batch, which led to a batch-effect correction. Patients showed significantly higher frequencies than controls for a few TRBV segments, among them TRBV5-6, TRBV5-1 and TRBV20-1. The control group was slightly older than the multiple sclerosis patient group. Normalized Chao1 diversity was significantly lower in multiple sclerosis patients than controls, suggesting substantial peripheral T-cell clonal expansion.

The CDR3 runs 14 amino acids, cysteine and phenylalanine included. Of the read, only the CDR3 DNA is kept; its 42 bases are in frame from base 1. V is pared back by 2 bases and J by 5 bases, with 9 bases lying between the germline termini. The library was produced with PCR. The run used an Illumina HiSeq 2500. To reduce PCR and sequencing biases, unique molecular identifiers were incorporated into the TCR beta cDNA libraries. About 500,000 cDNA molecules were obtained for every 1 to 10 million input T cells, so each molecule roughly corresponded to one T cell. The patient libraries were prepared and sequenced with the same protocol used for the earlier healthy control dataset. Within a given batch, samples were prepared together, multiplexed and sequenced on the same HiSeq lane. Turning to the authors' computational methods: MIGEC handled the raw barcoded reads, throwing out single-read molecular identifier groups before consensus assembly and CDR3 extraction. Clonotype tables were post-analysed with VDJtools, normalizing diversity by down-sampling all datasets to the smallest sample size. In repertoire overlap clustering, CDR3 amino acid sequences, but not nucleotide sequences, were matched to correct batch-related cross-sample contamination. TCRdb trimmed the raw reads at Q25, called clones with MiXCR and kept productive beta chains. When rows share a CDR3 protein, they turn into one entry using the most common DNA and genes. The V and J calls follow TCRdb's processing rather than the paper's. The sample profile shows roughly 600,000 distinct CDR3 sequences; 44% of them were found once. Roughly 1.8% of the sample comes from the top ten.

As concerns this clonotype: Its antigen has not been determined. There are no base qualities to consult, and no much larger clone falls within one base.

To demonstrate the VDJtools post-analysis software, TCR beta repertoires were profiled from the peripheral blood of 10 to 15 young patients with multiple sclerosis. The patients with multiple sclerosis were children and adolescents between roughly 6 and 17 years of age. Sequencing input: blood. The sequence is built from TRBV12-3 or TRBV12-4 and TRBJ2-2, with no confidently assigned D gene. This TCR was recovered from a girl between 5 and 17 years old with multiple sclerosis. The encoded CDR3 is CASSLTPPTGELFF. The DNA reads as follows: TGTGCCAGCAGTTTAACCCCCCCAACCGGGGAGCTGTTTTTT.